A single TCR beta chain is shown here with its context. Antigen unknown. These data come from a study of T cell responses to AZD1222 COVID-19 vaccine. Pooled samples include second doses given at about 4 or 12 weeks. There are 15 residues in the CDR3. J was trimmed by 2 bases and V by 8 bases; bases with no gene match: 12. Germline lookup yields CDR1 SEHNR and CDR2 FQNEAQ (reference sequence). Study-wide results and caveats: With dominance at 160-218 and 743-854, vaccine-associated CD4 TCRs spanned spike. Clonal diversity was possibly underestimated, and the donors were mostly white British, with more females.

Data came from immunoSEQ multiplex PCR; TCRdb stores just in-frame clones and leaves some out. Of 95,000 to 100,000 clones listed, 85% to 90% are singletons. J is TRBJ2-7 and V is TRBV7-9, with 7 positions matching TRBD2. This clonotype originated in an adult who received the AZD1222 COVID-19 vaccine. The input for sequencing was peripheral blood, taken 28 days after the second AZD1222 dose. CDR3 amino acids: CASPSLLAETYEQYF. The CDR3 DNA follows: TGTGCCAGCCCTTCCCTCCTAGCGGAAACCTACGAGCAGTACTTC.